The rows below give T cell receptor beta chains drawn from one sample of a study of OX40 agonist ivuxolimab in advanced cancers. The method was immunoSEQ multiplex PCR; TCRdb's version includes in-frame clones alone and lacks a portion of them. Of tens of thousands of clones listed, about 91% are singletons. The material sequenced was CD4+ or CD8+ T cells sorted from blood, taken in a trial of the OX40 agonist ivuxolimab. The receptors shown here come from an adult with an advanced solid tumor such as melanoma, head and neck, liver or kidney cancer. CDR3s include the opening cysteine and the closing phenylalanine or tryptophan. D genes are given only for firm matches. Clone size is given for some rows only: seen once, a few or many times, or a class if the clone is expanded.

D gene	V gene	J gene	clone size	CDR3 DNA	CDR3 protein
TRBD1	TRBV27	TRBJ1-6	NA	TGTGCCAGTGGGGACAGCTTGACGAGCTCCTATAATTCACCCCTCCACTTT	CASGDSLTSSYNSPLHF
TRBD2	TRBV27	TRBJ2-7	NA	TGTGCCAGCAGTTCTAGCGGGAGAGGCTACGAGCAGTACTTC	CASSSSGRGYEQYF
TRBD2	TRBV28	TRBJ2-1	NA	TGTGCCAGCACCTTCGGGGCCGGGACTAGCTCCTACAATGAGCAGTTCTTC	CASTFGAGTSSYNEQFF
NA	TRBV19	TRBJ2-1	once	TGTGCCAGTAGTATATTAGCGGCGAGCTCCTACAATGAGCAGTTCTTC	CASSILAASSYNEQFF
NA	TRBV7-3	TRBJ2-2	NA	TGTGCCAGCAGCTGGACGCCCACCGGGGAGCTGTTTTTT	CASSWTPTGELFF
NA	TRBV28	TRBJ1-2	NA	TGTGCCAGCTGCTGGGGGGGTTATGGCTACACCTTC	CASCWGGYGYTF
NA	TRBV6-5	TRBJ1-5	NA	TGTGCCAGCAGTGACAGAGAAAGCAATCAGCCCCAGCATTTT	CASSDRESNQPQHF
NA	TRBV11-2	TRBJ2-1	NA	TGTGCCAGCAGTCCCACCCTCACTCCCTCCTACAATGAGCAGTTCTTC	CASSPTLTPSYNEQFF
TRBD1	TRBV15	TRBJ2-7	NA	TGTGCCACCAGCTTTACCAGGGGGCTCCAGGTAGAGCAGTACTTC	CATSFTRGLQVEQYF
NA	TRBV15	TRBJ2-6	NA	TGTGCCACCAGCACCACAGGTTTGGGGGCCAACGTCCTGACTTTC	CATSTTGLGANVLTF
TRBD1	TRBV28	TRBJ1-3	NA	TGTGCCAGCAGTTCCCTGGACAGGGTGTCTGGAAACACCATATATTTT	CASSSLDRVSGNTIYF
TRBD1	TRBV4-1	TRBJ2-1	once	TGCGCCAGCAGCCAAGTCGGGACAGCCTACAATGAGCAGTTCTTC	CASSQVGTAYNEQFF
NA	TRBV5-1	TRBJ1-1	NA	TGCGCCAGCAGCTTAATGTGGGCGAACACTGAAGCTTTCTTT	CASSLMWANTEAFF
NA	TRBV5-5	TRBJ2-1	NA	TGTGCCAGCAGCATATACAATGAGCAGTTCTTC	CASSIYNEQFF
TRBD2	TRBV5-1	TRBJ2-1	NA	TGCGCCAGCAGCGGGACTAGCCCCAACAATGAGCAGTTCTTC	CASSGTSPNNEQFF
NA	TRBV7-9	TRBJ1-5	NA	TGTGCCAGCAGCTTAGTGGGTAGCAATCAGCCCCAGCATTTT	CASSLVGSNQPQHF
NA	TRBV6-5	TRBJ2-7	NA	TGTGCCAGCAGCCGGATGGCTTACTACGAGCAGTACTTC	CASSRMAYYEQYF
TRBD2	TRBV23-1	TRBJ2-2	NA	TGCGCCAGCAGTCAGGGACTAGCGGGAGACACCGGGGAGCTGTTTTTT	CASSQGLAGDTGELFF
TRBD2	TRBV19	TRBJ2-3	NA	TGTGCCAGTAGTATGGCTAGCGGGCACACAGATACGCAGTATTTT	CASSMASGHTDTQYF
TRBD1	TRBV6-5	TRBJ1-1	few	TGTGCCAGCAGGGGACAGGGGGCAGGAAACACTGAAGCTTTCTTT	CASRGQGAGNTEAFF
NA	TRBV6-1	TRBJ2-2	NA	TGTGCCAGCAGTGAAGCTGAGCCGGGTTGGACCGGGGAGCTGTTTTTT	CASSEAEPGWTGELFF
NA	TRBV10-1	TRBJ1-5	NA	TGCGCCAGCAGTGAGGTCGCAAGGGTCCCATATAGCAATCAGCCCCAGCATTTT	CASSEVARVPYSNQPQHF
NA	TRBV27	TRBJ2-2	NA	TGTGCCAGCAGTCTACAAGGTTCGAACACCGGGGAGCTGTTTTTT	CASSLQGSNTGELFF
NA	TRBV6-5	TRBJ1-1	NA	TGTGCCAGCAGCCAGGGCGGGGAGCGGGGTGAAGCTTTCTTT	CASSQGGERGEAFF
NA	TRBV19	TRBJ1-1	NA	TGTGCCAGTAGTGAACGGGGGCCGGTCACTGAAGCTTTCTTT	CASSERGPVTEAFF
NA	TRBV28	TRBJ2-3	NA	TGTGCCAGCGGCTACGCCGGCGAAGATACGCAGTATTTT	CASGYAGEDTQYF
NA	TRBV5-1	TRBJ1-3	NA	TGCGCCAGCAGCTTGGTTCCGGAGAGCTCTGGAAACACCATATATTTT	CASSLVPESSGNTIYF
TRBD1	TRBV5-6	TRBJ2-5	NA	TGTGCCAGCAGCCGACTGGACAGGGTTGGGGAGACCCAGTACTTC	CASSRLDRVGETQYF
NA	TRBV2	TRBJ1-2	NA	TGTGCCAGCAGTGAAACTTCTACGACAGCATTGGTCTATGGCTACACCTTC	CASSETSTTALVYGYTF
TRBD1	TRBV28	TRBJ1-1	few	TGTGCCAGCAGTGCCAACAGGGGGCCGGTGAACACTGAAGCTTTCTTT	CASSANRGPVNTEAFF
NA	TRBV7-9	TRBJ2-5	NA	TGTGCCAGCAGCCTTGGGACATGGGATGAAGAGACCCAGTACTTC	CASSLGTWDEETQYF
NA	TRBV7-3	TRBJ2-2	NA	TGTGCCAGCAGCCCGGAGAGGGGACGAACCGGGGAGCTGTTTTTT	CASSPERGRTGELFF
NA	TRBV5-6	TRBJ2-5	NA	TGTGCCAGCAGCTTTCGGGCGGGAAGGGAGACCCAGTACTTC	CASSFRAGRETQYF
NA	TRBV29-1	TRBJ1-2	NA	TGCAGCGGGGTGGTCTCCTTCGGTGGCTACACCTTC	CSGVVSFGGYTF
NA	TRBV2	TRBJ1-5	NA	TGTGCCAGCAGTGATGGGGCCCCAAGCAGGCAGCCCCAGCATTTT	CASSDGAPSRQPQHF
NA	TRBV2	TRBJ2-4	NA	TGTGCCAGCCAGATAAGGCTAGCCAAAAACATTCAGTACTTC	CASQIRLAKNIQYF
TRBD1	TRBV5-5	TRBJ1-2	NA	TGTGCCAGCAGCTTGGAGGGACAGGGGACCTATGGCTACACCTTC	CASSLEGQGTYGYTF
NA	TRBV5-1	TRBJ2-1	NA	TGCGCCAGCAGCTCTGGGGGGCGCTACAATGAGCAGTTCTTC	CASSSGGRYNEQFF
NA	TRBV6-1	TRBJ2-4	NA	TGTGCCAGCAGTGAAAATCTGGGACTAGCCAAAAACATTCAGTACTTC	CASSENLGLAKNIQYF
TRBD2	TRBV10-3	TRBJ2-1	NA	TGTGCCATCACCCCTAGCGGGAGTGATGAGCAGTTCTTC	CAITPSGSDEQFF
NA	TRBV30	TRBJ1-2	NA	TGTGCCTGGAGTGTACTCATAGGAGACTATGGCTACACCTTC	CAWSVLIGDYGYTF
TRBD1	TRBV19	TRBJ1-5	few	TGTGCCACCCGCCCGACAGGGAATCAGCCCCAGCATTTT	CATRPTGNQPQHF
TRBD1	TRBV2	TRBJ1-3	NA	TGTGCCACTTCTCGGGGACAGGGACCTGGAAACACCATATATTTT	CATSRGQGPGNTIYF
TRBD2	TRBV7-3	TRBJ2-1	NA	TGTGCCAGCAGCCCGAGCGGGAGCTCCTACAATGAGCAGTTCTTC	CASSPSGSSYNEQFF
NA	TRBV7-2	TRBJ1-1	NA	TGTGCCAGCAGCTTCGTGGGGACCTACACTGAAGCTTTCTTT	CASSFVGTYTEAFF
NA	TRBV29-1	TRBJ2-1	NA	TGCAGCGTTGGGGGAGCTCCCAACTACAATGAGCAGTTCTTC	CSVGGAPNYNEQFF
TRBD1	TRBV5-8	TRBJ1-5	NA	TGTGCCAGCAACTCAGACAGGGTGATCAATCAGCCCCAGCATTTT	CASNSDRVINQPQHF
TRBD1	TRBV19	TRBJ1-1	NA	TGTGCCAGTAGTATTGACAGGGTCACTGAAGCTTTCTTT	CASSIDRVTEAFF
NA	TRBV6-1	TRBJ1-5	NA	TGTGCCAGCAGTGAAGAAAACAGCCTTCGTAGCAATCAGCCCCAGCATTTT	CASSEENSLRSNQPQHF
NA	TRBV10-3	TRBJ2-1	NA	TGTGCCATCAGTGCGGGACGATGGGTCCCTTCTAATGAGCAGTTCTTC	CAISAGRWVPSNEQFF
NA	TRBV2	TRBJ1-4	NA	TGTGCCAGCACCCGAGGGCAGGGTGGATTAGAAAAACTGTTTTTT	CASTRGQGGLEKLFF
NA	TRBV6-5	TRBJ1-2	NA	TGTGCCAGCAGTTACAGGAGGGTGGGAGGCTACACCTTC	CASSYRRVGGYTF
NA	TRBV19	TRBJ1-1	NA	TGTGCCAGTAGTATTGATTTTCAGCGGGGGGCTTTCTTT	CASSIDFQRGAFF
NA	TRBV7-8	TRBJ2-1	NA	TGTGCCGGCAGCTCACCTAGGGGGTCCTACAATGAGCAGTTCTTC	CAGSSPRGSYNEQFF